This is a list of T cell receptor beta chains from one sample in a study of cytomegalovirus exposure and HLA in healthy donors. Clones were sequenced by immunoSEQ multiplex PCR, and TCRdb holds only the in-frame ones, with some missing. The sample gives 150,000 to 200,000 clones, 70% to 90% of which show up once; 0.7% to 0.95% is in the top ten. The sample comprised PBMCs. The origin of the receptors is a woman aged 18-29 years in good health and CMV-seronegative. The CDR3 runs from the conserved cysteine through the conserved F or W. The order of the fields is D gene, CDR3 length, clone size, J gene, V gene, CDR3 DNA, CDR3 protein. A D gene is named only where the DNA matches it firmly. Clone size is given for some rows only: seen once, a few or many times, or a class if the clone is expanded.

>NA|13|few|TRBJ1-2|TRBV2
TGTGCCAGCAGTGAGGGCAGCAACTATGGCTACACCTTC
CASSEGSNYGYTF
>NA|14|NA|TRBJ1-2|TRBV7-8
TGTGCCAGCAGCTTAGGCCCGGTTCGCTATGGCTACACCTTC
CASSLGPVRYGYTF
>NA|15|NA|TRBJ2-3|TRBV15
TGTGCCACCAGCAGAGCGGGGGTCGGAGGAGATACGCAGTATTTT
CATSRAGVGGDTQYF
>NA|12|NA|TRBJ2-5|TRBV7-9
TGTGCCAGCAGCCCCCCTACGGAGACCCAGTACTTC
CASSPPTETQYF
>NA|14|few|TRBJ2-7|TRBV6-1
TGTGCCATCAGCCGACTTGACGGTGCCTACGAGCAGTACTTC
CAISRLDGAYEQYF
>NA|15|few|TRBJ1-1|TRBV2
TGTGCCAGCAGTGAGGGCCTGGCCTATCAGACTGAAGCTTTCTTT
CASSEGLAYQTEAFF
>NA|15|NA|TRBJ2-3|TRBV27
TGTGCCAGCAGTTACACGGGCCACGGGGGAGATACGCAGTATTTT
CASSYTGHGGDTQYF
>NA|16|NA|TRBJ2-7|TRBV15
TGTGCCACCAGCAGAGATCGCGGACAGACCTCCTACGAGCAGTACTTC
CATSRDRGQTSYEQYF
>TRBD1|16|NA|TRBJ1-2|TRBV5-8
TGTGCCAGCAGCTTAATAGGGACAGGGGGCAACTATGGCTACACCTTC
CASSLIGTGGNYGYTF
>NA|17|NA|TRBJ2-1|TRBV5-4
TGTGCCAGCAGCTTTCAGGCCCTAGCAGGTCCACTCAATGAGCAGTTCTTC
CASSFQALAGPLNEQFF
>NA|13|few|TRBJ2-5|TRBV7-7
TGTGCTAGCAGCCGCGATCGGCAAGAGACCCAGTACTTC
CASSRDRQETQYF
>NA|14|once|TRBJ1-2|TRBV4-3
TGCGCCAGCAGCCAAGATTCGGCAGGGTCTGGCTACACCTTC
CASSQDSAGSGYTF
>NA|13|NA|TRBJ2-5|TRBV5-4
TGTGCCAGCAGCTTGGTCGGGCAAGAGACCCAGTACTTC
CASSLVGQETQYF
>NA|13|NA|TRBJ1-1|TRBV29-1
TGCAGCGGCACAAGGACAGTTATAACCGAAGCTTTCTTT
CSGTRTVITEAFF
>NA|14|NA|TRBJ1-2|TRBV28
TGTGCCAGCAGTCAGACAGCCGCCAGACGTAGCTACACCTTC
CASSQTAARRSYTF
>TRBD1|13|NA|TRBJ1-4|TRBV5-1
TGCGCCAGCAGCAGAGGGGACAGTGGAAAACTGTTTTTT
CASSRGDSGKLFF
>NA|17|NA|TRBJ2-1|TRBV5-1
TGCGCCAGCAGCTTGAAGGCCGTCCAGGCCCTGGACAATGAGCAGTTCTTC
CASSLKAVQALDNEQFF